This record looks at one TCR beta chain sequence and its context. Its antigen is unidentified. This sample is drawn from a study of monozygotic twins with cystic fibrosis. Study summary: Libraries were built from three micrograms of fragmented DNA using roughly 15 PCR cycles. General observations from the study: Low clonality (median around 0.0094) suggested a mostly naive repertoire. Nucleotide-identical clonotype sharing was significantly higher within monozygotic CF twin pairs than between unrelated CF individuals. V usage most resembled the co-twin in 13 of 16 pairs.

The CDR3 spans 16 residues. Losses at the gene ends were 0 bases for V and 5 bases for J; bases not matched to a gene: 9. The germline V gene has CDR1 SGDLS and CDR2 YYNGEE. Profiling relied on immunoSEQ multiplex PCR, and the TCRdb table lists in-frame clones only, not all of them. The sample lists about 14,000 clones, approximately 92% occurring once. The chain has TRBV9 and TRBJ2-5; 8 nucleotides align to TRBD1. The sequenced sample was blood. The sequence was obtained from a girl aged 2 to 10 with cystic fibrosis. This chain's CDR3 is CASSVAQSGGAETQYF. The DNA for the CDR3 is TGTGCCAGCAGCGTAGCCCAGTCAGGGGGCGCCGAGACCCAGTACTTC.